This entry lists 26 T cell receptor beta chains sequenced from one sample in a study of early T cells in non-severe SARS-CoV-2 infection. TCRdb reprocessed the 5' RACE reads with MiXCR, giving one entry per CDR3 protein. The data show tens of thousands of distinct CDR3 sequences, about 4.5% seen once. The sequencing sample was made of whole blood. The origin of the receptors is an adult who was a healthcare worker with PCR-confirmed SARS-CoV-2 infection or an uninfected control (not recorded which).

This clonotype was seen repeatedly, ten times or more. The chain joins TRBV7-9 to TRBJ2-2; TRBD1 aligns across 9 bases. V was pared by 5 bases and J by 1 base, with 8 bases of the junction left unmatched. From germline, CDR1 is SEHNR and CDR2 FQNEAQ (reference sequence). The CDR3 is made up of 17 amino acids. The CDR3 DNA is TGTGCCAGCAGCCCGGGACAGGGAGGAAGGAACACCGGGGAGCTGTTTTTT. Translation gives CASSPGQGGRNTGELFF.

At least ten counts were recorded for this clonotype. The V call is TRBV7-9, the J call TRBJ1-4; perhaps TRBD1 as D (5 bases). V was cut by 1 base and J by 3 bases, with 12 bases left in between. Germline V gene data show CDR1 as SEHNR and CDR2 as FQNEAQ (reference sequence). The CDR3 has 16 amino acids. The CDR3 loop reads CASSLVGTAANEKLFF. The CDR3 region has the DNA TGTGCCAGCAGCTTAGTTGGGACTGCGGCTAATGAAAAACTGTTTTTT.

This sequence joins TRBV5-1 and TRBJ1-1; D not certain. The CDR3 spans 13 residues. V lost 4 bases and J lost 3, with 10 bases in between. The germline CDR1 and CDR2 sequences are SGHRS and YFSETQ. The CDR3 sequence: CASSTPDYTEAFF. The CDR3 region has the DNA TGCGCCAGCAGCACACCGGATTACACTGAAGCTTTCTTT.

The sample holds many counts of this clonotype. The chain joins TRBV6-5 to TRBJ2-7; D is unresolved. CDR1 MNHEY and CDR2 SVGAGI come from the germline V gene. V was clipped by 2 bases and J by 0 bases, with 11 bases between them. The CDR3 is made up of 15 amino acids. The CDR3 loop reads CASSYRSTISYEQYF. As DNA, the CDR3 is TGTGCCAGCAGTTACAGGAGCACCATCTCCTACGAGCAGTACTTC.

Only a few counts were recorded for this clonotype. This sequence joins TRBV6-1 and TRBJ2-7; 8 bases line up with TRBD1. This CDR3 is 14 amino acids long. Germline V CDR1 and CDR2: MNHNS, SASEGT. After removal of 6 bases from V and 3 bases from J, the junction contained 7 bases not matched to a gene. The CDR3 DNA sequence: TGTGCCAGCAGGACCGGGACAGGTTTCTACGAGCAGTACTTC. It translates to CASRTGTGFYEQYF.

This clonotype was observed a few times. The V and J genes are TRBV5-1 and TRBJ1-1, with 7 positions matching TRBD1. CDR1 and CDR2 from the germline V gene are SGHRS and YFSETQ. Trimming at V came to 4 bases and at J to 1 base, leaving 10 bases not matched to a gene. This CDR3 spans 16 amino acids. The CDR3 protein is CASSASTGQANTEAFF. DNA for the CDR3: TGCGCCAGCAGCGCCAGTACTGGACAGGCGAACACTGAAGCTTTCTTT.

A few counts support this clonotype. The genes are TRBV27 and TRBJ2-5; TRBD2 matches at 9 bases. Germline V gene sequence: CDR1 MNHEY, CDR2 SMNVEV (reference sequence). V lost 5 bases to trimming and J lost 2 bases; unmatched junction nucleotides: 9. The CDR3 spans 16 residues. CDR3 DNA sequence: TGTGCCAGCAGTGCCAGTTCAGCGGGGGGACAAGAGACCCAGTACTTC. Protein product: CASSASSAGGQETQYF.

There are many counts of this clonotype. The J gene is TRBJ2-7, the V gene TRBV13; 8 bases line up with TRBD1. The CDR3 has 16 residues. The V segment lost 5 bases and the J segment 4 bases; nucleotides outside the gene matches: 13. The germline V gene has CDR1 PRHDT and CDR2 FYEKMQ (reference sequence). The CDR3 region has the DNA TGTGCCAGCAGCGGTGTGCCGACAGGGGAAGGATACGAGCAGTACTTC. Its protein is CASSGVPTGEGYEQYF.

This clonotype was seen repeatedly, ten times or more. V is TRBV12-3 or TRBV12-4 and J is TRBJ2-3; D unclear. The CDR3 contains 15 residues. With 3 bases removed from V and 0 bases from J, the gap between germline ends came to 10 bases. CDR3 in amino acids: CASSLTLPSTDTQYF. As DNA, the CDR3 is TGTGCCAGCAGTTTGACACTGCCTAGCACAGATACGCAGTATTTT.

This chain connects TRBV5-4 to TRBJ2-5, with 7 bases fitting TRBD2. The CDR3 is 14 amino acids. Germline V gene sequence: CDR1 SGHNT, CDR2 YYREEE (reference sequence). V lost 4 bases and J lost 1; bases outside the gene matches: 4. Written as DNA, the CDR3 is TGTGCCAGCAGCCCTGGGGGGGTCCAAGAGACCCAGTACTTC. This codes for CASSPGGVQETQYF.

This clonotype has just one count. The chain couples TRBV6-6 to TRBJ2-2, with 9 bases identical to TRBD2. There are 16 residues in the CDR3. The germline V gene has CDR1 MNHNY and CDR2 SVGAGI (reference sequence). Trimming removed 1 base from V and 4 bases from J; junction bases left unmatched: 4. The CDR3 region is CASSYFQAGGTGELFF. Written as DNA, the CDR3 is TGTGCCAGCAGTTACTTCCAAGCGGGGGGCACCGGGGAGCTGTTTTTT.

Many counts were recorded for this clonotype. The chain is built from TRBV30 and TRBJ2-2; weak D call: TRBD1 (5 bases). Germline CDR1 is GTSNPN and CDR2 is SVGIG (reference sequence). The CDR3 covers 15 residues. V shed 1 base and J shed 5 bases, with 14 bases lying between them. The CDR3 nucleotides read TGTGCCTGGAGTGGGTTGGGGCCAACTACCGGGGAGCTGTTTTTT. It specifies CAWSGLGPTTGELFF.

This clonotype was picked up many times. The gene calls are TRBV18 and TRBJ2-1, with D unclear. This CDR3 has 15 residues. V was clipped by 2 bases and J by 0 bases, with 8 bases between them. CDR1 and CDR2 from the germline V gene are KGHSH and LQKENI. CDR3 amino acids: CASSPGPSSYNEQFF. DNA of the CDR3: TGTGCCAGCTCACCAGGCCCGAGCTCCTACAATGAGCAGTTCTTC.

The sample holds a few counts of this clonotype. The chain combines TRBV12-3 or TRBV12-4 with TRBJ2-3; D possibly corresponds to TRBD2 (5 bases). This CDR3 has 15 amino acids. V lost 3 bases, J lost 4 bases, and 14 bases lay in between. The CDR3: CASSFSSGNSDTQYF. In DNA form, the CDR3 reads TGTGCCAGCAGTTTCAGCTCGGGGAATTCAGATACGCAGTATTTT.

In its sample, this clonotype was seen a few times. The CDR3 reads CASSFIGQNNEQFF. The CDR3, as DNA: TGCGCCAGCAGCTTCATCGGACAGAACAATGAGCAGTTCTTC. The chain has TRBV5-1 and TRBJ2-1; D is possibly TRBD1 (6 bases). The V gene's germline CDR1 is SGHRS and CDR2 YFSETQ. The CDR3 runs 14 residues. V lost 2 bases to trimming and J lost 5 bases, with 11 bases between them.

This clonotype has ten or more counts. The CDR3 DNA sequence: TGCAGCGTTGAATTGGCAGGGGCCAAAAACATTCAGTACTTC. It is translated as CSVELAGAKNIQYF. The genes are TRBV29-1 and TRBJ2-4, with D tentatively TRBD1 (5 bases). Germline-derived CDR1 and CDR2 are SQVTM and ANQGSEA. The V gene lost 2 bases and the J gene lost 1 base, with 9 bases spanning the gap. The CDR3 totals 14 residues.

This clonotype was recorded many times. V usage is TRBV20-1 and J usage is TRBJ2-1; tentatively, D is TRBD1 or TRBD2 (7 bases each). The CDR3 totals 17 residues. Germline V lookup: CDR1 DFQATT, CDR2 SNEGSKA (reference sequence). With 5 bases removed from V and 8 bases from J, the gap between germline ends came to 28 bases. Written as DNA, the CDR3 is TGCAGTGCTTCGCCAGGATTTTCAGGGGGAGGGAGGGATGAGCAGTTCTTC. Amino acid sequence: CSASPGFSGGGRDEQFF.

This chain joins TRBV3-1 and TRBJ2-7; TRBD2 matches at 7 bases. V shed 8 bases, J shed 2 bases, and the junction held 3 bases outside the gene matches. This CDR3 is 12 amino acids long. Germline loops: CDR1 LGHDT, CDR2 YNNKEL (reference sequence). The CDR3 loop is CASGGGAYEQYF. The CDR3 DNA reads as TGTGCCAGCGGTGGGGGGGCCTACGAGCAGTACTTC.

This clonotype occurred a few times. V is TRBV7-9 and J is TRBJ2-2, with a weak D call TRBD1 (6 bases). The germline gives CDR1 SEHNR, CDR2 FQNEAQ (reference sequence). V was shortened by 1 base and J by 8 bases, with 14 bases between the two germline ends. CDR3 length: 15 residues. This CDR3 reads CASSLGDTRTGELFF. The CDR3, as DNA: TGTGCCAGCAGCTTAGGGGACACCCGAACAGGGGAGCTGTTTTTT. The variable domain in full, with the rest retrieved from reference TRBV7-9 and TRBJ2-2, is DTGVSQNPRHKITKRGQNVTFRCDPISEHNRLYWYRQTLGQGPEFLTYFQNEAQLEKSRLLSDRFSAERPKGSFSTLEIQRTEQGDSAMYLCASSLGDTRTGELFFGEGSRLTVL.

This clonotype was seen at least ten times. For the CDR3, the DNA is TGCAGTGCGAGGACAGTTAACTATGGCTACACCTTC. Translated, it gives CSARTVNYGYTF. The chain has TRBV20-1 and TRBJ1-2; D might be TRBD1 (6 bases). Trimming removed 6 bases from V and 1 base from J, with 9 bases in between. The CDR3 is 12 residues long. Looked up from germline, CDR1 is DFQATT and CDR2 is SNEGSKA (reference sequence).

This clonotype was seen a handful of times. This rearrangement joins TRBV20-1 to TRBJ1-4; no clear D. This CDR3 is built from 12 residues. Trimming shortened V by 5 bases and J by 1 base, and 5 bases separated the two germline ends. In germline, CDR1 is DFQATT, CDR2 SNEGSKA (reference sequence). This chain's CDR3 is CSAARTNEKLFF. The DNA for the CDR3 is TGCAGTGCTGCCAGAACTAATGAAAAACTGTTTTTT.

This clonotype was picked up many times. This CDR3 is CASSTSGYEQYF. CDR3 sequence (DNA): TGTGCCAGTAGTACTAGCGGCTACGAGCAGTACTTC. The chain couples TRBV19 to TRBJ2-7, with 7 bases that match TRBD2. Unmatched junction bases numbered 0, after V lost 4 bases and J lost 3 bases. This CDR3 spans 12 amino acids. In germline, CDR1 is LNHDA, CDR2 SQIVND (reference sequence).

The table lists this clonotype with a few counts. The chain has TRBV20-1 and TRBJ2-5; D unresolved. In germline, CDR1 is DFQATT, CDR2 SNEGSKA (reference sequence). The CDR3 is made up of 15 amino acids. V was trimmed by 6 bases and J by 1 base, leaving 18 bases between them. The CDR3 DNA reads as TGCAGTGCCCTGGTGGCTAGTCTATCCCAAGAGACCCAGTACTTC. The encoded protein is CSALVASLSQETQYF.

The genes are TRBV12-3 or TRBV12-4 and TRBJ1-1; D gene unclear. Deletions cut 3 bases from V and 10 bases from J, with 12 bases between. This CDR3 has 12 amino acids. CDR3: CASSFLQAGAFF. The DNA of the CDR3 is TGTGCCAGCAGTTTTCTTCAGGCAGGAGCTTTCTTT.

The V call is TRBV12-3 or TRBV12-4, the J call TRBJ1-5; no clear D gene. This CDR3 contains 14 residues. The ends were cut back, 3 bases at V and 0 bases at J, with 6 bases in the middle. CDR3 sequence: CASSFLGSNQPQHF. CDR3 nucleotides: TGTGCCAGCAGTTTTTTAGGTAGCAATCAGCCCCAGCATTTT.

The rearrangement joins TRBV6-6 to TRBJ2-2; the D is unclear. Trimming pared 5 bases from V and 7 bases from J, leaving 11 bases between. The CDR3 runs to 13 residues. Per germline, CDR1 MNHNY and CDR2 SVGAGI (reference sequence). CDR3 sequence (DNA): TGTGCCAGCAGTCTTCAGTGGGGCGGGGAGCTGTTTTTT. Encoded protein: CASSLQWGGELFF.